This T cell receptor (beta chain) was sequenced in a study of blood T cell repertoires in COVID-19. For the study at large: The cDNA or gDNA used as material had been derived from T cells, B-cell-depleted T cells, or PBMCs.

CDR1 is GTSNPN, CDR2 SVGIG, per germline (reference sequence). V lost 2 bases, J lost 5 bases, and 9 bases lay in between. The CDR3 covers 12 residues. In the authors' methods: Amplification from reference gene primers served as the basis for estimated nucleated cell counts. Profiled with immunoSEQ multiplex PCR; TCRdb holds only in-frame clones, not every one. V, J and clone size derive from that table, while D and trimming were established from the DNA sequence. The profile shows over 75,000 clones, around 90% of them singletons. The chain combines TRBV30 with TRBJ1-2, with D tentatively TRBD1 (5 bases). Sequenced input: peripheral blood. The receptor was isolated from a human donor with active COVID-19. The donor label of this sample is uncertain. CDR3 DNA: TGTGCCTGGAGTCTCAGACAGTATGGCTACACCTTC. Its translation is CAWSLRQYGYTF.